This T cell receptor (beta chain) was sequenced during a study of blood T cells in healthy people across ages. In the study overall: Capture via template switching afforded approximately one barcoded beta molecule per two T cells. General observations from the study: Strongly correlated with naive T cell percentage was TCR beta diversity.

Germline lookup yields CDR1 SGHTA and CDR2 FQGNSA. Deletions cut 5 bases from V and 6 bases from J, with 16 bases between. The CDR3 is made up of 14 amino acids. Isolation of PBMCs gave at least 6 million cells per sample. Concerning this clonotype itself: Antigen: not known.

It was with a sample-barcoded 5' primer and a J-beta primer mix that a second PCR of about 6 to 12 cycles was run. Each cDNA molecule carried a tag from a template-switch adaptor that contained 12 random nucleotides. TCRdb independently ran MiXCR on the 5' RACE reads; one entry per CDR3 protein. The sample has roughly 680,000 distinct CDR3 sequences; 45% to 50% are singletons. The sequence derives from an older woman in good health. Sequences were obtained from blood. The rearrangement links TRBV7-2 to TRBJ1-1; possibly TRBD1 for D (6 bases). CDR3 in DNA: TGTGCCAGCAGCACTTCTCGGGGGGGCCCTGAAGCTTTCTTT. Residues: CASSTSRGGPEAFF.